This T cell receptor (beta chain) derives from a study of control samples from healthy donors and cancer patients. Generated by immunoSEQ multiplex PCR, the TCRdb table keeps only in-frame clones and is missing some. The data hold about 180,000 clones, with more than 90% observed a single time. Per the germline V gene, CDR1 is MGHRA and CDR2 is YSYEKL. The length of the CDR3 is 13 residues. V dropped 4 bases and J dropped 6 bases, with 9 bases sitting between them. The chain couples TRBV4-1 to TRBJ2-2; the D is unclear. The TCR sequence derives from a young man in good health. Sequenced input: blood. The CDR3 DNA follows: TGCGCCAGCAGCCCCCGTCTCCCCGGGGAGCTGTTTTTT. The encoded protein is CASSPRLPGELFF.